These 2 T cell receptor beta chains were all obtained from the same sample, sequenced in a study of T cells in Graves' hyperthyroidism and ophthalmopathy. There were TCR beta CDR3 regions amplified from RNA transcripts. The primer set for the first-round RT-PCR of the TCR CDR3 was HTBI. TCRdb reanalysed the multiplex PCR reads using MiXCR and keeps one entry per CDR3 protein. The data hold hundreds of thousands of distinct CDR3 sequences, with over 35% observed a single time. The sequencing input was blood. The receptors were gathered from a man between 18 and 29 years old with Graves' hyperthyroidism.

There are many counts of this clonotype. The germline gene is not matched at one end of the junction; a read error may be the cause. This chain joins TRBV7-9 and TRBJ2-5, with D uncertain. Germline lookup yields CDR1 SEHNR and CDR2 FQNEAQ (reference sequence). The CDR3 totals 12 residues. The CDR3 sequence is CASSLDGETQYF. The CDR3 DNA sequence: TGCGCCAGCAGTCTGGACGGGGAGACCCAGTACTTC.

The chain links TRBV19 to TRBJ1-1, with D tentatively TRBD1 (5 bases). Germline CDR1 is LNHDA and CDR2 is SQIVND (reference sequence). Trimming took 9 bases from V and 0 from J, leaving 29 bases between them. This CDR3 contains 19 residues. The CDR3 sequence: CASATSGRMYRNMNTEAFF. The CDR3 DNA reads as TGTGCCAGCGCGACTAGCGGGAGGATGTACAGGAACATGAACACTGAAGCTTTCTTT. Using reference TRBV19 and TRBJ1-1 for the parts outside the CDR3, the full variable domain is DGGITQSPKYLFRKEGQNVTLSCEQNLNHDAMYWYRQDPGQGLRLIYYSQIVNDFQKGDIAEGYSVSREKKESFPLTVTSAQKNPTAFYLCASATSGRMYRNMNTEAFFGQGTRLTVV.